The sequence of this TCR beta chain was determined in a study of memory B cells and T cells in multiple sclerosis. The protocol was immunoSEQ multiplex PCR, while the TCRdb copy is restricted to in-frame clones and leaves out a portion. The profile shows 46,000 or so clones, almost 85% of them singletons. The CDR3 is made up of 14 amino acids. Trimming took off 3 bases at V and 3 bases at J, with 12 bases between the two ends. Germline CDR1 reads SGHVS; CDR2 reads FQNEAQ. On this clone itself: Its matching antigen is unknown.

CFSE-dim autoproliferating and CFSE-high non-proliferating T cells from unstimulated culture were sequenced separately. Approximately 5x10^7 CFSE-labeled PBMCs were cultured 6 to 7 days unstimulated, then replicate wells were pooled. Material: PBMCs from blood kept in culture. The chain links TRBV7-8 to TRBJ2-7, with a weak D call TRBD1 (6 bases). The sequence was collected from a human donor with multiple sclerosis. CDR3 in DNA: TGTGCCAGCAGCTTCCGACAGGCCGACTACGAGCAGTACTTC. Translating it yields CASSFRQADYEQYF.